A single sample is the source of the 21 T cell receptor beta chains below, sequenced in a study of OX40 agonist ivuxolimab in advanced cancers. Clones were read by immunoSEQ multiplex PCR, and TCRdb kept only the in-frame ones, dropping some. Found here are around 50,000 clones, around nine tenths of them singletons; the top ten hold about 0.68%. Specimen: CD4+ or CD8+ T cells sorted from blood, collected in a trial of the OX40 agonist ivuxolimab. These receptor sequences come from an adult with an advanced solid tumor such as melanoma, head and neck, liver or kidney cancer.

In its sample, this clone was seen once. The rearrangement uses TRBV6-6 and TRBJ2-3; D is perhaps TRBD2 (6 bases). Germline CDR1 is MNHNY and CDR2 is SVGAGI (reference sequence). The CDR3 has 14 amino acids. Trimming removed 8 bases at V and 1 base at J, with 13 bases between. CDR3 nucleotide sequence: TGTGCCAGCCAGCGGGCCTCTGGCACAGATACGCAGTATTTT. The encoded protein is CASQRASGTDTQYF.

This chain connects TRBV4-2 to TRBJ2-7; D is possibly TRBD1 (6 bases). The length of the CDR3 is 16 residues. Germline loops: CDR1 LGHNA, CDR2 YNFKEQ. With 6 bases removed from V and 2 bases from J, the gap between germline ends came to 20 bases. CDR3 in amino acids: CASSTMRGSPTYEQYF. CDR3 DNA sequence: TGTGCCAGCAGTACTATGAGGGGGTCACCGACCTACGAGCAGTACTTC.

This rearrangement joins TRBV7-8 to TRBJ2-7, with 11 bases that match TRBD2. The ends lost 4 bases at V and 7 bases at J; junction bases unmatched: 6. The CDR3 is 14 amino acids. From germline, CDR1 is SGHVS and CDR2 FQNEAQ. The CDR3: CASSSLAGGGEQYF. In DNA, the CDR3 is TGTGCCAGCAGCTCGTTAGCGGGAGGGGGGGAGCAGTACTTC.

This chain connects TRBV6-5 to TRBJ2-3, with TRBD2 identical over 7 bases. J lost 0 bases, V lost 6 bases, and 3 bases had no gene match. The CDR3 is 14 amino acids. Germline V gene sequence: CDR1 MNHEY, CDR2 SVGAGI. The CDR3 reads CASRGGTSTDTQYF. In DNA form, the CDR3 reads TGTGCCAGCAGGGGGGGGACTAGCACAGATACGCAGTATTTT.

This chain joins TRBV5-1 and TRBJ2-7; a possible D gene is TRBD2 (6 bases). There are 15 residues in the CDR3. The germline V and J ends were trimmed by 4 bases and 0 bases, with 14 bases remaining between them. CDR1 is SGHRS and CDR2 is YFSETQ in the germline V gene. The CDR3 spells CASSLGLANSYEQYF. CDR3 DNA sequence: TGCGCCAGCAGCCTGGGACTTGCCAACTCCTACGAGCAGTACTTC.

V and J are TRBV18 and TRBJ1-4; 8 bases fit TRBD1. Germline CDR1 is KGHSH and CDR2 is LQKENI. V shed 6 bases, J shed 3 bases, and the junction held 6 bases outside the gene matches. The CDR3 sequence is 15 residues long. The CDR3 nucleotides read TGTGCCAGCTCGTCACAGGGGGAGGCTAATGAAAAACTGTTTTTT. As protein: CASSSQGEANEKLFF.

V gene TRBV5-5 combines with J gene TRBJ2-2; TRBD1 agrees at 9 bases. This CDR3 is 17 amino acids long. V was pared by 2 bases and J by 0 bases, with 5 bases of the junction left unmatched. The germline V gene encodes CDR1 SGHKS and CDR2 YYEKEE (reference sequence). Here the CDR3 DNA reads TGTGCCAGCAGCTTTATACAGGGGGCCACGAACACCGGGGAGCTGTTTTTT. Protein sequence: CASSFIQGATNTGELFF. Complete variable domain (other parts from reference TRBV5-5 and TRBJ2-2): DAGVTQSPTHLIKTRGQQVTLRCSPISGHKSVSWYQQVLGQGPQFIFQYYEKEERGRGNFPDRFSARQFPNYSSELNVNALLLGDSALYLCASSFIQGATNTGELFFGEGSRLTVL.

The V call is TRBV5-8, the J call TRBJ2-3, with a weak D call TRBD2 (5 bases). The CDR3 runs 15 residues. Germline CDR1 and CDR2: SGHTS and YDEGEE. V was cut by 2 bases and J by 6 bases, with 16 bases left in between. CDR3 protein: CASSFRITGFDTQYF. The CDR3 nucleotides are TGTGCCAGCAGCTTTAGGATAACGGGGTTTGATACGCAGTATTTT.

V gene TRBV27 combines with J gene TRBJ2-1; TRBD1 aligns across 8 bases. Germline values: CDR1 MNHEY, CDR2 SMNVEV (reference sequence). The ends lost 0 bases at V and 5 bases at J; junction bases unmatched: 6. There are 16 residues in the CDR3. As DNA, the CDR3 is TGTGCCAGCAGTTTATCGGGACAGGTACTCGACAATGAGCAGTTCTTC. Its translation is CASSLSGQVLDNEQFF.

The chain uses TRBV5-1 and TRBJ2-5, with TRBD2 as a possible D gene (5 bases). V gave up 1 base and J gave up 2 bases, with 9 bases separating them. CDR3 length: 14 residues. CDR1 is SGHRS and CDR2 is YFSETQ in the germline V gene. The CDR3 nucleotides read TGCGCCAGCAGCTTGTTGCGGGCTCAAGAGACCCAGTACTTC. Residues: CASSLLRAQETQYF. Full variable domain (outside the CDR3, taken from reference TRBV5-1 and TRBJ2-5): KAGVTQTPRYLIKTRGQQVTLSCSPISGHRSVSWYQQTPGQGLQFLFEYFSETQRNKGNFPGRFSGRQFSNSRSEMNVSTLELGDSALYLCASSLLRAQETQYFGPGTRLLVL.

This chain uses TRBV9 with TRBJ1-2; D ambiguous. The germline CDR1 and CDR2 sequences are SGDLS and YYNGEE. V was cut by 3 bases and J by 1 base, with 7 bases left in between. The CDR3 covers 13 residues. CDR3 coding DNA: TGTGCCAGCAGCGCTGAGGTTAACTATGGCTACACCTTC. It translates to CASSAEVNYGYTF.

The chain recombines TRBV11-3 with TRBJ2-3; D not resolved. V was cut by 2 bases and J by 4 bases, with 10 bases left in between. The CDR3 runs to 14 residues. The germline CDR1 and CDR2 sequences are SGHNT and YENEEA. The DNA for the CDR3 is TGTGCCAGCAGCTTACTCCGGGTATCAGATACGCAGTATTTT. This encodes CASSLLRVSDTQYF.

This clone has a single count. This chain uses TRBV7-2 with TRBJ2-1; 10 bases are shared with TRBD2. CDR3 size: 15 residues. Trimming removed 2 bases from V and 9 bases from J; junction bases left unmatched: 7. CDR1 and CDR2 (germline): SGHTA, FQGNSA. The CDR3 bases are TGTGCCAGCAGCTTACTTAGCGGGAGGTTTGGTGAGCAGTTCTTC. As protein: CASSLLSGRFGEQFF.

The rearrangement links TRBV10-3 to TRBJ1-1; D may be TRBD1 (5 bases). V was pared by 5 bases and J by 2 bases, with 9 bases between. The CDR3 sequence is 13 residues long. Germline lookup yields CDR1 ENHRY and CDR2 SYGVKD. The CDR3 loop is CAISTQGNTEAFF. Written as DNA, the CDR3 is TGTGCCATCAGTACGCAGGGAAACACTGAAGCTTTCTTT.

The rearrangement joins TRBV6-5 to TRBJ1-5; D remains unclear. The CDR3 is 13 amino acids. CDR1 and CDR2 (germline): MNHEY, SVGAGI. Deletions cut 4 bases from V and 7 bases from J, with 11 bases between. CDR3 region: CASSSYGVQPQHF. For the CDR3, the DNA is TGTGCCAGCAGTTCCTACGGGGTGCAGCCCCAGCATTTT.

The V call is TRBV5-1, the J call TRBJ2-1, with 8 bases lining up with TRBD2. The J segment lost 10 bases and the V segment lost 0 bases, leaving 12 bases of the junction unmatched. The CDR3 spans 16 residues. CDR1 and CDR2 (germline): SGHRS, YFSETQ. The CDR3 coding sequence is TGCGCCAGCAGCTTGGTCACCCCCCTAGCGGGCGAGGAGCAGTTCTTC. Encoded protein: CASSLVTPLAGEEQFF.

This clone appeared a single time. V and J are TRBV6-5 and TRBJ1-3; no firm D call. V dropped 5 bases and J dropped 0 bases, with 11 bases sitting between them. CDR3 length equals 15 residues. The germline V gene has CDR1 MNHEY and CDR2 SVGAGI. The CDR3 sequence is CASSPRTFSGNTIYF. The CDR3 bases are TGTGCCAGCAGTCCCAGGACTTTCTCTGGAAACACCATATATTTT.

CDR3 coding DNA: TGTGCCAGCAGCCCGGGACAGGGGGGCTCCTACGAGCAGTACTTC. This encodes CASSPGQGGSYEQYF. The rearrangement links TRBV5-4 to TRBJ2-7; 11 nucleotides match TRBD1. Germline assignment: CDR1 SGHNT and CDR2 YYREEE (reference sequence). J was trimmed by 0 bases and V by 4 bases; bases with no gene match: 3. This CDR3 has 15 amino acids.

Only a few counts were recorded for this clone. The V and J genes are TRBV28 and TRBJ2-7; 12 bases are shared with TRBD2. V gave up 4 bases and J gave up 3 bases; unmatched junction bases: 10. The CDR3 extends over 17 amino acids. Germline-derived CDR1 and CDR2 are MDHEN and SYDVKM. The CDR3 is CASSSPSWTSGVYEQYF. In DNA form, the CDR3 reads TGTGCCAGCAGTTCGCCATCCTGGACTAGCGGGGTCTACGAGCAGTACTTC.

This clone was detected only once. This chain's CDR3 is CASSLGARYEQYF. Written as DNA, the CDR3 is TGTGCCAGCAGCTTAGGGGCCCGCTACGAGCAGTACTTC. The chain employs TRBV7-8 and TRBJ2-7, with D hard to call. Deletions cut 1 base from V and 3 bases from J, with 7 bases between. This CDR3 is built from 13 residues. Germline values: CDR1 SGHVS, CDR2 FQNEAQ.

The J gene is TRBJ2-3, the V gene TRBV21-1; the table assigns TRBD2, which was not confirmed against the DNA. TRBV21-1 corresponds to a pseudogene. The CDR3 loop spans 17 amino acids. The CDR3 loop is CASSKTSDGGNTDTQYF. As DNA, the CDR3 is TGTGCCAGCAGCAAAACCAGCGATGGGGGGAACACAGATACGCAGTATTTT.